The rows below give T cell receptor beta chains drawn from one sample of a study of a mutant IDH1 vaccine in newly diagnosed glioma. These TCRs are of unknown antigen specificity. Libraries were prepared by immunoSEQ multiplex PCR; TCRdb keeps only in-frame clonotypes and omits some of them. Seen here are about 61,000 clones, roughly 80% observed once, and the top ten hold more than 5.5%. The material sequenced was PBMCs, taken from a glioma patient whose treatment included an IDH1 peptide vaccine. The receptors derive from a man aged 50 or older with glioma. Both conserved end residues are part of each CDR3. The D gene is left open where the match is weak. Size values are once, few and many counts, or a class for expanded clones, and some rows have none.

cdr3_length j_call d_call clone_size v_call cdr3_aa cdr3_nt
15 TRBJ2-3 TRBD2 few TRBV7-2 CASSLRGLASDTQYF TGTGCCAGCAGCTTGAGGGGACTAGCTTCAGATACGCAGTATTTT
13 TRBJ2-1 TRBD2 . TRBV7-2 CASSSGRGNEQFF TGTGCCAGCTCTAGCGGGAGGGGGAATGAGCAGTTCTTC
14 TRBJ2-7 TRBD2 . TRBV10-3 CAISEERGTYEQYF TGTGCCATCAGTGAGGAGCGGGGGACCTACGAGCAGTACTTC
12 TRBJ1-2 . . TRBV2 CASRVDGGGYTF TGTGCCAGCAGAGTAGACGGTGGCGGCTACACCTTC
16 TRBJ2-7 TRBD1 . TRBV5-1 CASSYRTGTENYEQYF TGCGCCAGCAGCTATCGAACCGGGACAGAGAACTACGAGCAGTACTTC
10 TRBJ1-1 . . TRBV20-1 CSASWTEAFF TGCAGTGCTAGTTGGACTGAAGCTTTCTTT
17 TRBJ1-1 . few TRBV14 CASSQRGGRQTSIEAFF TGTGCCAGCAGCCAAAGGGGAGGACGTCAGACCTCTATAGAAGCTTTCTTT
14 TRBJ2-2 . . TRBV7-9 CASSPGPNTGELFF TGTGCCAGCAGCCCTGGTCCAAACACCGGGGAGCTGTTTTTT
14 TRBJ1-1 . . TRBV5-1 CASSSGAAGTEAFF TGCGCCAGCAGCTCGGGGGCGGCGGGCACTGAAGCTTTCTTT
17 TRBJ2-4 . . TRBV5-1 CASSLSLGGSSVDIQYF TGCGCCAGCAGCTTAAGCCTAGGGGGTTCGTCGGTAGACATTCAGTACTTC
13 TRBJ1-1 TRBD1 once TRBV27 CASSRQGGTEAFF TGTGCCAGCAGTAGACAGGGGGGAACTGAAGCTTTCTTT
16 TRBJ2-7 TRBD1 once TRBV5-1 CASSHSIGTGAYEQYF TGCGCCAGCAGCCACTCCATCGGGACAGGAGCCTACGAGCAGTACTTC
11 TRBJ2-5 . . TRBV11-3 CASSRRGTQYF TGTGCCAGCAGCCGGCGTGGGACCCAGTACTTC
15 TRBJ2-3 . . TRBV4-1 CASSQEDSVTDTQYF TGCGCCAGCAGCCAAGAAGACAGTGTGACAGATACGCAGTATTTT
17 TRBJ2-6 TRBD1 once TRBV10-3 CAISVDRGDAGANVLTF TGTGCCATCAGTGTAGACAGGGGGGACGCTGGGGCCAACGTCCTGACTTTC
15 TRBJ1-4 TRBD1 . TRBV4-1 CASSQEWTGIEKLFF TGCGCCAGCAGCCAAGAGTGGACAGGGATCGAAAAACTGTTTTTT
16 TRBJ2-5 . . TRBV7-9 CASSSFTAPSPRGQYF TGTGCCAGCAGCTCATTTACAGCTCCCAGCCCAAGGGGCCAGTACTTC
17 TRBJ2-1 TRBD2 . TRBV28 CASSPTRLAGGDNEQFF TGTGCCAGCAGCCCTACCAGACTAGCGGGAGGAGATAATGAGCAGTTCTTC
13 TRBJ2-2 . once TRBV2 CASSEDGSGELFF TGTGCCAGCAGTGAAGACGGAAGCGGGGAGCTGTTTTTT
14 TRBJ1-1 . . TRBV4-3 CASSQDRLNTEAFF TGCGCCAGCAGCCAGGACAGACTCAACACTGAAGCTTTCTTT
12 TRBJ1-3 . . TRBV18 CASSPNGNTIYF TGTGCCAGCTCACCGAACGGAAACACCATATATTTT
16 TRBJ1-6 TRBD1 . TRBV11-3 CASSSQGSSYNSPLHF TGTGCCAGCAGCTCACAGGGGAGCTCCTATAATTCACCCCTCCACTTT
13 TRBJ1-1 . . TRBV11-3 CASSLGLDTEAFF TGTGCCAGCAGCTTGGGATTGGACACTGAAGCTTTCTTT